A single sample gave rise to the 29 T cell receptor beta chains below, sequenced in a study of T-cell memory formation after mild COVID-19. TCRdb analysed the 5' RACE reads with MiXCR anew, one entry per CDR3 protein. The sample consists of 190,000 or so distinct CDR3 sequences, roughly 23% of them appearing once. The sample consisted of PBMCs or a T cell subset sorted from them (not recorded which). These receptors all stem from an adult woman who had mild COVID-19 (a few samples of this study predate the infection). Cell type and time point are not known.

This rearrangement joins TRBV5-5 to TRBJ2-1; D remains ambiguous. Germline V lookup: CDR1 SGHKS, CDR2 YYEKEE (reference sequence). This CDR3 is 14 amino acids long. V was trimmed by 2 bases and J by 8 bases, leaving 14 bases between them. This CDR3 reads CASSLLAESDEQFF. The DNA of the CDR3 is TGTGCCAGCAGCTTACTGGCGGAGTCGGATGAGCAGTTCTTC.

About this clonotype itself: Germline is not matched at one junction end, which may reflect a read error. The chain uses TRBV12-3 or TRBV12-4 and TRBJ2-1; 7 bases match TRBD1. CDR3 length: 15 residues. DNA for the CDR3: TGTGCCAGCAGTTTCCTCCCGACAGGGTCAGGGGAGCAGTTATTC. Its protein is CASSFLPTGSGEQLF.

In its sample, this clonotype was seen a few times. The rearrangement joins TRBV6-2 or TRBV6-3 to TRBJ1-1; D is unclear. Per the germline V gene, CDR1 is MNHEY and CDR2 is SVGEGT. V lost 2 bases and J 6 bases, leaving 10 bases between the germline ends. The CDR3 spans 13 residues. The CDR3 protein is CASSYPGGPEAFF. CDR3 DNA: TGTGCCAGCAGTTACCCAGGAGGTCCTGAAGCTTTCTTT.

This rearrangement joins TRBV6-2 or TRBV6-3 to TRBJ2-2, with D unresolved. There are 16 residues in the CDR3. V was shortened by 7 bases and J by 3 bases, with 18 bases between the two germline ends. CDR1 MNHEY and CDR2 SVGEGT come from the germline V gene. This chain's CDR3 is CASTSPRVPDTGELFF. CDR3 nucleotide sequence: TGTGCCAGCACCTCCCCTCGGGTCCCGGACACCGGGGAGCTGTTTTTT.

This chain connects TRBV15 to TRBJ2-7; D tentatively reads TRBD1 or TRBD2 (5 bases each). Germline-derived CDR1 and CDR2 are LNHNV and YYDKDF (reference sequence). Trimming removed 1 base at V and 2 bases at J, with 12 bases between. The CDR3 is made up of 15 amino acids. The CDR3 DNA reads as TGTGCCACCAGCAGAGTTGGGACGCACACCTACGAGCAGTACTTC. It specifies CATSRVGTHTYEQYF.

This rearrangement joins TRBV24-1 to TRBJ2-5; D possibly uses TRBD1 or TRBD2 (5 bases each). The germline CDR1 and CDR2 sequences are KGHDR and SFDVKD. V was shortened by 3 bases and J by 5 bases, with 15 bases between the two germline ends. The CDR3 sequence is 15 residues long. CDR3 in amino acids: CATSDLDTRGETQYF. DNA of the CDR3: TGTGCCACCAGTGATCTGGACACCCGAGGGGAGACCCAGTACTTC.

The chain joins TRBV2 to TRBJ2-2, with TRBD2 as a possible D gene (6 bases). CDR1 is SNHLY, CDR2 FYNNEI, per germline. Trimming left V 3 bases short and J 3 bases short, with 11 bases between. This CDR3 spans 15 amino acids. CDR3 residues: CASSDSGVDTGELFF. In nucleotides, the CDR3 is TGTGCCAGCAGTGATTCGGGGGTGGACACCGGGGAGCTGTTTTTT. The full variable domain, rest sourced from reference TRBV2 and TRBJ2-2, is EPEVTQTPSHQVTQMGQEVILRCVPISNHLYFYWYRQILGQKVEFLVSFYNNEISEKSEIFDDQFSVERPDGSNFTLKIRSTKLEDSAMYFCASSDSGVDTGELFFGEGSRLTVL.

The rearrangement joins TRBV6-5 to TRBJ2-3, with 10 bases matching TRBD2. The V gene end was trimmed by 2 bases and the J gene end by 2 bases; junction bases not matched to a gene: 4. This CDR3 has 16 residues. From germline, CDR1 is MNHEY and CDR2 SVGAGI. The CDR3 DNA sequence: TGTGCCAGCAGTTACGCACTAGCGGGGAACACAGATACGCAGTATTTT. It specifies CASSYALAGNTDTQYF.

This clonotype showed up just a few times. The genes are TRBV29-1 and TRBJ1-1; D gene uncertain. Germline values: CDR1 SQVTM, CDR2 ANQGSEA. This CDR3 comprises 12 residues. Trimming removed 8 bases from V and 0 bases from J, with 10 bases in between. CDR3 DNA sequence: TGCAGCTCCCTGGCCTTGAACACTGAAGCTTTCTTT. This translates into CSSLALNTEAFF.

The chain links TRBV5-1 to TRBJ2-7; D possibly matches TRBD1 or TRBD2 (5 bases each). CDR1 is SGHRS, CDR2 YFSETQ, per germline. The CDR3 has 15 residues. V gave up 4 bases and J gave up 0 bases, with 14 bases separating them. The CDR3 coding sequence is TGCGCCAGCAGCGAGGGACCCTCCGGCTCCTACGAGCAGTACTTC. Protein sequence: CASSEGPSGSYEQYF.

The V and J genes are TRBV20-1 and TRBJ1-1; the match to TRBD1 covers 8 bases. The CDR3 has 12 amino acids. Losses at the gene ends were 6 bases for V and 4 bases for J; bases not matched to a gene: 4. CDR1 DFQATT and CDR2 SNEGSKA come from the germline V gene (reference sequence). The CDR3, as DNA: TGCAGTGCCGAAGACAGGGGCACTGAAGCTTTCTTT. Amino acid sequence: CSAEDRGTEAFF.

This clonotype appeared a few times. The CDR3 DNA reads as TGTGCCAGCAGCTTAGATGATGGGCGACAGGGAAAGGACGAGCAGTACTTC. Its protein is CASSLDDGRQGKDEQYF. V and J are TRBV7-9 and TRBJ2-7; 7 bases line up with TRBD1. This CDR3 comprises 17 residues. The germline gives CDR1 SEHNR, CDR2 FQNEAQ (reference sequence). Losses at the gene ends were 1 base for V and 5 bases for J; bases not matched to a gene: 14. Looking up the rest from reference TRBV7-9 and TRBJ2-7 gives the full variable domain: DTGVSQNPRHKITKRGQNVTFRCDPISEHNRLYWYRQTLGQGPEFLTYFQNEAQLEKSRLLSDRFSAERPKGSFSTLEIQRTEQGDSAMYLCASSLDDGRQGKDEQYFGPGTRLTVT.

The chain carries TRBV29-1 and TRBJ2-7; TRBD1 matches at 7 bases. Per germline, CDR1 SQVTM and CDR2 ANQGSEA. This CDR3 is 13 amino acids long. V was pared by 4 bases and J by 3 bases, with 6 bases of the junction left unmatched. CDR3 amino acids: CSVVGTADYEQYF. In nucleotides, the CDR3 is TGCAGCGTTGTCGGGACAGCAGACTACGAGCAGTACTTC.

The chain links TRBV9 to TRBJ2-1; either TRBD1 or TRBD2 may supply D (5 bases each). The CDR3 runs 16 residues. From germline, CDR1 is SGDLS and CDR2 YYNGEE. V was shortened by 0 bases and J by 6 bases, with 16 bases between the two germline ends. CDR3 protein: CASSVAAGAPRNEQFF. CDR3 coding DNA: TGTGCCAGCAGCGTAGCTGCCGGGGCCCCTCGCAATGAGCAGTTCTTC.

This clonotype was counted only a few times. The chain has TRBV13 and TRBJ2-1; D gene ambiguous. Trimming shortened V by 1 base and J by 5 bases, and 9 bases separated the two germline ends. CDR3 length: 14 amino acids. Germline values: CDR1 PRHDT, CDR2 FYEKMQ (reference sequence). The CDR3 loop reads CASSLAGYHNEQFF. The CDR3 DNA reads TGTGCCAGCAGCTTAGCTGGGTACCACAATGAGCAGTTCTTC.

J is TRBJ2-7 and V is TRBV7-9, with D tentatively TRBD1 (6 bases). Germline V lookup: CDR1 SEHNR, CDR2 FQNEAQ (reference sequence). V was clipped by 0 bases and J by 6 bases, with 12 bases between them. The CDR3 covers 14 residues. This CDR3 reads CASSLAGAVSEQYF. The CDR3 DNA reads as TGTGCCAGCAGCTTAGCGGGGGCAGTGAGCGAGCAGTACTTC.

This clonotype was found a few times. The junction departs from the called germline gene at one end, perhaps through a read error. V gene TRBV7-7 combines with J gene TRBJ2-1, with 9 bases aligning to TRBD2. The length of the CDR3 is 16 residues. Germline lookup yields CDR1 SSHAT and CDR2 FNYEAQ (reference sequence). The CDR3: CASSLAAGGPDNEQFF. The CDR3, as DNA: TGTGCTAGCAGCTTAGCGGCGGGAGGGCCGGACAATGAGCAGTTCTTC.

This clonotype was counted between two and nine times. For the CDR3, the DNA is TGTGCCACCAGTGATTTTGATCCAACCTACGAGCAGTACTTC. Translated, it gives CATSDFDPTYEQYF. V and J are TRBV24-1 and TRBJ2-7; D call uncertain. Trimming stripped 1 base from V and 2 bases from J, with 8 bases between. The CDR3 contains 14 residues. Germline CDR1 reads KGHDR; CDR2 reads SFDVKD.

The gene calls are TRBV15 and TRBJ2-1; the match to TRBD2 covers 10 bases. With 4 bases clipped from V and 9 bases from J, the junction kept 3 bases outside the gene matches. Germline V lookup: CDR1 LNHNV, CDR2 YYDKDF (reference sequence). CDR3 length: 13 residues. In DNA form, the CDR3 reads TGTGCCACCAGCACGGGACTAGCGTTTGAGCAGTTCTTC. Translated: CATSTGLAFEQFF.

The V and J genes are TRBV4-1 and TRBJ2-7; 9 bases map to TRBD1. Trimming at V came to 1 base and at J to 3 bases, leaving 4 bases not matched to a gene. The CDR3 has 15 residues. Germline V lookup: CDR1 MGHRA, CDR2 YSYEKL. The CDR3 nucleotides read TGCGCCAGCAGCCAAGGGGACAGGGTGTACTACGAGCAGTACTTC. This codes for CASSQGDRVYYEQYF.

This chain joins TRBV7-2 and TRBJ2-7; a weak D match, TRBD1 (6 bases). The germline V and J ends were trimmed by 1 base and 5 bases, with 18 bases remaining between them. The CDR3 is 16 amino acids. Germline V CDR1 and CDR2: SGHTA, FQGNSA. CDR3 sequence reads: CASSLVPSGAGDEQYF. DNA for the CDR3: TGTGCCAGCAGCTTAGTACCTTCAGGGGCGGGTGACGAGCAGTACTTC.

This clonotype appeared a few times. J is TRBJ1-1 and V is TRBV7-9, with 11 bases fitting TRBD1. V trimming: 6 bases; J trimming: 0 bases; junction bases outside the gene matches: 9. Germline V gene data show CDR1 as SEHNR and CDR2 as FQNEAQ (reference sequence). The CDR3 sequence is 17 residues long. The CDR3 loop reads CASRPPGQGEMNTEAFF. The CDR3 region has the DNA TGTGCCAGCAGACCTCCGGGACAGGGGGAGATGAACACTGAAGCTTTCTTT.

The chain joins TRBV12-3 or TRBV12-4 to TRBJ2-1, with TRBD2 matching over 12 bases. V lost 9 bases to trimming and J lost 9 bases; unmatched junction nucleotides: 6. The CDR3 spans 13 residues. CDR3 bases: TGTGCCAGTGGTCCTAGCGGGGGGGGTGAGCAGTTCTTC. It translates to CASGPSGGGEQFF.

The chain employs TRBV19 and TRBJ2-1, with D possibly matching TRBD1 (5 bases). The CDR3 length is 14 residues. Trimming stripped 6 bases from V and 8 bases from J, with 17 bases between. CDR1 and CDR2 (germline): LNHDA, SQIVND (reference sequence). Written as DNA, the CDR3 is TGTGCCAGTAGCGCCCATCAGGGTAGGGATGAGCAGTTCTTC. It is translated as CASSAHQGRDEQFF.

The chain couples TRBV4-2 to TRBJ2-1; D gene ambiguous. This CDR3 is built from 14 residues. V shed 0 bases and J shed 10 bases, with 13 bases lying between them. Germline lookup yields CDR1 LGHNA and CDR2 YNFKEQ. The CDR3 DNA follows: TGTGCCAGCAGCCAAGATAAGGGCTATCCCGAGCAGTTCTTC. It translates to CASSQDKGYPEQFF.

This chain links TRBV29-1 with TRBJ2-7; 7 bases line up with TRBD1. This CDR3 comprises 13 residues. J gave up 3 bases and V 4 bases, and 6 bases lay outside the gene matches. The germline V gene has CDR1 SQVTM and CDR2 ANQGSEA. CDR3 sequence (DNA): TGCAGCGTTGTAGGGGGCGCAGACTACGAGCAGTACTTC. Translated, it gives CSVVGGADYEQYF.

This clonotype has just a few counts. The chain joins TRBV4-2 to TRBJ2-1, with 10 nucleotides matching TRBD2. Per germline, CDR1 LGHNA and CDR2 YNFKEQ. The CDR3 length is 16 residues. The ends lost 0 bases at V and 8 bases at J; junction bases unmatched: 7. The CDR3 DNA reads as TGTGCCAGCAGCCAAGATACGGCTAGCGGGAGAGATGAGCAGTTCTTC. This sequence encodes CASSQDTASGRDEQFF.

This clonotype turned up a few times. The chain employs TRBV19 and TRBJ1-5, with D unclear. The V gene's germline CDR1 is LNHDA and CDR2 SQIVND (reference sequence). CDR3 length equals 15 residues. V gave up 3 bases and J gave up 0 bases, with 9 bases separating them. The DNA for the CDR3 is TGTGCCAGTAGTATTTTGGCGCTTAGCAATCAGCCCCAGCATTTT. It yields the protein CASSILALSNQPQHF.

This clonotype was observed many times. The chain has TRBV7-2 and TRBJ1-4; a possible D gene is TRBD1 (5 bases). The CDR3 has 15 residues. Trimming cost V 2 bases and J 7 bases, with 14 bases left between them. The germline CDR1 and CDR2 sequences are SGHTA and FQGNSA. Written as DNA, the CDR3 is TGTGCCAGCAGCTTAAGCCCGGACACTGGTGAAAAACTGTTTTTT. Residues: CASSLSPDTGEKLFF.